The following is a T cell receptor (beta chain) sequence with its context. PCR used 60 Vbeta primers and 13 Jbeta primers. The protocol was immunoSEQ multiplex PCR, while the TCRdb copy is restricted to in-frame clones and leaves out a portion. The table lists hundreds of thousands of clones, roughly four fifths of them singletons. This sample stems from a study of cytomegalovirus exposure and HLA in healthy donors. V was shortened by 3 bases and J by 11 bases, with 10 bases between the two germline ends. The CDR3 contains 11 residues. The germline CDR1 and CDR2 sequences are SNHLY and FYNNEI. The V and J genes are TRBV2 and TRBJ1-1; D might be TRBD1 (5 bases). Sequenced: PBMCs. This receptor was identified in a girl between 5 and 17 years old in good health and CMV-seronegative. The CDR3 coding sequence is TGTGCCAGCAGTGATTGGGGGGGGGCTTTCTTT. It encodes CASSDWGGAFF.